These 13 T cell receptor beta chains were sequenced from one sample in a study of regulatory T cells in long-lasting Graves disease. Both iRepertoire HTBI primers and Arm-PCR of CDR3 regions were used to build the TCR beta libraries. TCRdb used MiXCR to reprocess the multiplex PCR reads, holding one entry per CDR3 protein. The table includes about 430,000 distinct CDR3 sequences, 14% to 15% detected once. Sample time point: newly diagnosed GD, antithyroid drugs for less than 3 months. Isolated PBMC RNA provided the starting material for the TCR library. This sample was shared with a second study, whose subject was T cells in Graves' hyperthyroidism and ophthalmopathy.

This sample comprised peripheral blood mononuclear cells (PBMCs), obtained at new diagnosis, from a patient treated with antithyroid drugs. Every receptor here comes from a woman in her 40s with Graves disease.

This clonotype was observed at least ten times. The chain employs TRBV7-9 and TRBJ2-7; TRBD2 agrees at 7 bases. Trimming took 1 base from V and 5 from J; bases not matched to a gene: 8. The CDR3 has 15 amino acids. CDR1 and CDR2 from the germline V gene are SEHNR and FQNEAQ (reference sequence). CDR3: CASSLGLAGVNEQYF. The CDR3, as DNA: TGTGCCAGCAGCTTAGGACTGGCGGGAGTGAACGAGCAGTACTTC.

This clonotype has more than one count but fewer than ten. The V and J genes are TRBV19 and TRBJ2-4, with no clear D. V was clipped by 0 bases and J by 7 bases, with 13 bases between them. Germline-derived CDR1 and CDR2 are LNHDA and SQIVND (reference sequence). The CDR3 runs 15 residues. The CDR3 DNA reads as TGTGCCAGTAGTATAGATAGTTCAGCCGGGAACATTCAGTACTTC. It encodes CASSIDSSAGNIQYF.

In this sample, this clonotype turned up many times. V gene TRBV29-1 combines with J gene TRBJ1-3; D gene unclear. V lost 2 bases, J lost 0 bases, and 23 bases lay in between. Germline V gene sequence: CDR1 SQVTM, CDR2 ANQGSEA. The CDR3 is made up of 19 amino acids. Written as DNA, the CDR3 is TGCAGCGTTGAAATCCACCTAGGCGAGATGGCTAACTCTGGAAACACCATATATTTT. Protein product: CSVEIHLGEMANSGNTIYF.

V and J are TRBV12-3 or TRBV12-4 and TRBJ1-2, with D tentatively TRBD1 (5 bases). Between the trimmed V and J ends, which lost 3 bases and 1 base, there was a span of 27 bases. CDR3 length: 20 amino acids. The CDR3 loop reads CASSFSYYRDGAPVNYGYTF. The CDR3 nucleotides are TGTGCCAGCAGTTTTTCATATTATCGGGACGGAGCTCCAGTTAACTATGGCTACACCTTC.

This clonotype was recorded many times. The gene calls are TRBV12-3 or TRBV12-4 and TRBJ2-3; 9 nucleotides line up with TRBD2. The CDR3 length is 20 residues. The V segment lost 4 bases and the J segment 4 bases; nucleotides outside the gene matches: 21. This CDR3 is CASSSFLGSWAGGEADTQYF. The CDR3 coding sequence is TGTGCCAGCAGTTCCTTTTTGGGGTCATGGGCGGGAGGGGAGGCAGATACGCAGTATTTT.

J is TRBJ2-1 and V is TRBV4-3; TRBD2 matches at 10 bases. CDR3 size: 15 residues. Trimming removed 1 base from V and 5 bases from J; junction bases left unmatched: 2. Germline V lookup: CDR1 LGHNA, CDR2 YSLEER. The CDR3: CASSQATSGNNEQFF. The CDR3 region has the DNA TGCGCCAGCAGCCAAGCAACTAGCGGGAACAATGAGCAGTTCTTC.

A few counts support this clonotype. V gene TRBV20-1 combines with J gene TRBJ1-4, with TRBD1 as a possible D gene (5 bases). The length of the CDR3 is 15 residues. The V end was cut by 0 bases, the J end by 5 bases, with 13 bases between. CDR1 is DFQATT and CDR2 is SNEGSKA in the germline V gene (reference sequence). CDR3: CSAREAGQLNEKLFF. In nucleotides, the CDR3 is TGCAGTGCTAGAGAAGCGGGGCAGTTGAATGAAAAACTGTTTTTT.

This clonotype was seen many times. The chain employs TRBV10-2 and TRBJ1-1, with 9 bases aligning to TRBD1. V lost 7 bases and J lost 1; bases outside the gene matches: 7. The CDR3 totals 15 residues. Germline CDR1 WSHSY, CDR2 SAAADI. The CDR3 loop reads CASKNRGQGNTEAFF. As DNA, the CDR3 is TGCGCCAGCAAAAATAGGGGACAGGGGAACACTGAAGCTTTCTTT.

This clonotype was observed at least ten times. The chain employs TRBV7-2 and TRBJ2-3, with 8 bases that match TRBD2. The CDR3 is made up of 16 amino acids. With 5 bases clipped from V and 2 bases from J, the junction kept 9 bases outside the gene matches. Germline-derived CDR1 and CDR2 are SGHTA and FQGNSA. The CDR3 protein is CASSLSGSGITDTQYF. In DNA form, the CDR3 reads TGTGCCAGCAGCCTCAGCGGGAGTGGGATCACAGATACGCAGTATTTT.

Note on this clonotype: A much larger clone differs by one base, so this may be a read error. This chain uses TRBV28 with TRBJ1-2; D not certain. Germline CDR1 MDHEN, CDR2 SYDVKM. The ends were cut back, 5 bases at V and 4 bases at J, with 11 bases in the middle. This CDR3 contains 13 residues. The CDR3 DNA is TGTGCCAGCAGTCCGGTGGCAGTCTATGGCTACACCTTC. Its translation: CASSPVAVYGYTF.

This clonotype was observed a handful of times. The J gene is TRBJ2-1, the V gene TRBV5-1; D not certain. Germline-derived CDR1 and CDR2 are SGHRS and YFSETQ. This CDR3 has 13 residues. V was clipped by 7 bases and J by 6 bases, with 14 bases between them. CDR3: CASQPLWANEQFF. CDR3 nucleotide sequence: TGCGCCAGCCAGCCCCTATGGGCCAATGAGCAGTTCTTC.

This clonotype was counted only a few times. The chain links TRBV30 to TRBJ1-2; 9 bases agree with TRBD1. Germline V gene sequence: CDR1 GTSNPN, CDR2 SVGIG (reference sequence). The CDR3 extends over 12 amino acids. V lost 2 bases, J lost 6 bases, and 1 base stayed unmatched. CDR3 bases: TGTGCCTGGAGTCGGACAGGGGATGGCTACACCTTC. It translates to CAWSRTGDGYTF.

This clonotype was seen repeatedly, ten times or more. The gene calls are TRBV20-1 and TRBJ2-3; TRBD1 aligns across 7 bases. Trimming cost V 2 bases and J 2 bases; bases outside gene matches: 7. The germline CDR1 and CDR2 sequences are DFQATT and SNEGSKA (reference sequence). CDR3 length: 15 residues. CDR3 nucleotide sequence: TGCAGTGCTAGATACGGACAGGCAACCACAGATACGCAGTATTTT. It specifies CSARYGQATTDTQYF.